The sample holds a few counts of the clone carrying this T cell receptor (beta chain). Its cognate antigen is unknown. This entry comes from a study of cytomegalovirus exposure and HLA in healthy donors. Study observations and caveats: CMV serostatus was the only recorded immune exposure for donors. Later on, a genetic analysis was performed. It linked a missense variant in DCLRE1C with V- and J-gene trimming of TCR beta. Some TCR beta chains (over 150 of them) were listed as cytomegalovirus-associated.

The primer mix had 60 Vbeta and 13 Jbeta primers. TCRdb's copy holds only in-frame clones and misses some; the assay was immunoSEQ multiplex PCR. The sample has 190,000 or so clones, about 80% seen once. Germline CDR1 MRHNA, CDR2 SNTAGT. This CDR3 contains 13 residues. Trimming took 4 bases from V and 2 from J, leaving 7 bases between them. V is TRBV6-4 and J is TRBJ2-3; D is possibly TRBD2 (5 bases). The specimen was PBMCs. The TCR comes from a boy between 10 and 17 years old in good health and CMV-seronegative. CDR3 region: CASSAADTDTQYF. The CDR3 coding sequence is TGTGCCAGCAGTGCAGCGGACACAGATACGCAGTATTTT.